This T cell receptor (beta chain) was obtained from a study of CD8 T cells in ankylosing spondylitis. This clonotype was picked up one time. Its antigen is currently unknown. Quantitative molecular-barcoded 5'-RACE generated the TCR beta libraries. MiXCR, run by TCRdb on the 5' RACE reads, gives a single entry per CDR3 protein. The sample shows about 440,000 distinct CDR3 sequences, 15% to 20% of them seen only once. Notes on the study in general: There was a TCR beta motif, made of fewer than 10 highly homologous variants, that appeared characteristic of ankylosing spondylitis blood. Reportedly, disease-linked clones are significantly enriched in ankylosing spondylitis patients' matched synovial fluid. Certain motif variants had earlier appeared in reactive arthritis synovial fluid and blood.

Specimen: blood, either unsorted or a sorted T cell fraction (not recorded which). The TCR originated in a male donor with ankylosing spondylitis.

The CDR3 region has the DNA TGTGCCAGCAGTGAAGGGGCCCTGGGCAGCTACGAGCAGTACTTC. The encoded protein is CASSEGALGSYEQYF. This chain links TRBV6-1 with TRBJ2-7; D unclear. The V and J ends lost 1 base and 3 bases respectively, with 13 bases between them. CDR1 MNHNS and CDR2 SASEGT come from the germline V gene. The CDR3 consists of 15 residues.